This T cell receptor (beta chain) came from a study of metastatic and nonmetastatic thyroid tumors. Patients underwent thyroid surgery, and none had received any treatment before it. Germline CDR1 GTSNPN, CDR2 SVGIG (reference sequence). From its first to its last residue, the CDR3 has 16 amino acids. This clone has a handful of counts. No DNA is shown, since the ends of the CDR3 on it are uncertain; the CDR3 is the one TCRdb lists. TCRdb used MiXCR to call clones anew from the PCR reads. In the table there are around 24,000 clones, about 13% of which are singletons. Sequencing was carried out using blood. The sequence came from a female donor with papillary thyroid cancer or a benign thyroid nodule (not recorded which). Some clones in this sample may be carry-over from other donors' samples. This chain uses TRBV30 with TRBJ2-2; the table's TRBD2 call for D was not verified on the DNA. The CDR3 is CARRWGVGSLTGELFF.